What follows are 6 T cell receptor beta chains derived from one specimen sequenced in a study of blood T cell repertoires in COVID-19. Repertoires were generated with immunoSEQ multiplex PCR, while TCRdb's copy carries only in-frame clones and drops some. The sample has more than 250,000 clones, 65% to 90% seen once. The sequenced sample consisted of peripheral blood. The receptors were sampled from a man in his forties or fifties with active or convalescent COVID-19.

This chain connects TRBV20-1 to TRBJ1-1; tentatively, D is TRBD1 (6 bases). The CDR3 spans 11 residues. V was trimmed by 8 bases and J by 1 base, leaving 8 bases between them. Germline loops: CDR1 DFQATT, CDR2 SNEGSKA (reference sequence). The CDR3 region is CSLQGNTEAFF. Written as DNA, the CDR3 is TGCAGTCTACAGGGGAACACTGAAGCTTTCTTT.

This rearrangement joins TRBV30 to TRBJ1-4; the match to TRBD1 covers 11 bases. Germline-derived CDR1 and CDR2 are GTSNPN and SVGIG (reference sequence). Trimming removed 3 bases from V and 7 bases from J; junction bases left unmatched: 4. There are 14 residues in the CDR3. CDR3 region: CAWSRTGGLEKLFF. The CDR3 DNA follows: TGTGCCTGGAGCCGGACAGGGGGCCTTGAAAAACTGTTTTTT.

This clone was seen a handful of times. J is TRBJ2-2 and V is TRBV15, with TRBD1 matching 8 bases. The germline CDR1 and CDR2 sequences are LNHNV and YYDKDF (reference sequence). The V segment lost 1 base and the J segment 6 bases; nucleotides outside the gene matches: 4. This CDR3 region has 15 residues. The CDR3 loop reads CATSRVKQGAGELFF. In DNA, the CDR3 is TGTGCCACCAGCAGAGTTAAACAGGGGGCCGGGGAGCTGTTTTTT.

This chain uses TRBV5-1 with TRBJ1-5; D is unresolved. The germline V gene encodes CDR1 SGHRS and CDR2 YFSETQ. This CDR3 contains 15 residues. Between the trimmed V and J ends, which lost 0 bases and 3 bases, there was a span of 10 bases. The CDR3 here is CASSLEGGNNQPQHF. DNA of the CDR3: TGCGCCAGCAGCTTGGAAGGAGGGAACAATCAGCCCCAGCATTTT.

The chain uses TRBV28 and TRBJ2-1, with TRBD2 matching over 9 bases. Per germline, CDR1 MDHEN and CDR2 SYDVKM. The CDR3 spans 19 residues. The J segment lost 5 bases and the V segment lost 6 bases, leaving 20 bases of the junction unmatched. The CDR3 sequence: CASSEHGGLAGLPHNEQFF. CDR3 DNA: TGTGCCAGCAGCGAGCACGGCGGGCTAGCGGGGCTGCCCCACAATGAGCAGTTCTTC.

This chain joins TRBV9 and TRBJ2-1, with 7 positions matching TRBD2. V lost 4 bases and J lost 8; bases outside the gene matches: 3. Germline CDR1 and CDR2: SGDLS and YYNGEE. The CDR3 runs 12 residues. The CDR3 sequence: CASSLRGDEQFF. CDR3 nucleotide sequence: TGTGCCAGCAGCTTACGGGGGGATGAGCAGTTCTTC.